This record covers a single T cell receptor beta chain. Its antigen is as yet unknown. This entry comes from a study of monozygotic twins with inflammatory bowel disease. This CDR3 region has 14 residues. Germline CDR1 is MNHEY and CDR2 is SVGEGT. Regarding the study as a whole: Individual T cell subtypes were not distinguishable. Those with IBD had lower TCRbeta diversity (inverse Simpson) than their healthy co-twins did. IBD patients shared fewer clonotypes with other individuals than healthy twins, especially patients with disease activity signs.

Generation of cDNA took place in eight separate reactions per sample. TCRdb reprocessed the 5' RACE reads and reports one entry per CDR3 protein, with no DNA. The sample totals about 440,000 distinct CDR3 sequences. J is TRBJ2-5 and V is TRBV6-2 or TRBV6-3; no DNA is available, so the TRBD2 call from TCRdb remains unchecked. Sequenced material: blood. The origin of this receptor is a human donor with ulcerative colitis or Crohn's disease, or a healthy co-twin of an affected twin (not recorded which). CDR3 residues: CASSPERVLKTQYF.